This passage covers 9 T cell receptor beta chains from one sample sequenced in a study of T cell repertoires in cytomegalovirus infection. TCRdb analysed the reads with MiXCR anew, one entry per CDR3 protein. This sample has 200,000 to 250,000 distinct CDR3 sequences, with roughly 22% found just once. Sequenced sample: CD8+ T cells from PBMCs. The receptor set was obtained from a human donor in good health (CMV status not recorded). Some clones in this sample may be carry-over from other donors' samples.

This clonotype has just a few counts. This chain connects TRBV29-1 to TRBJ1-1, with a tentative D call TRBD1 (5 bases). CDR1 and CDR2 (germline): SQVTM, ANQGSEA. This CDR3 has 12 residues. V was shortened by 5 bases and J by 4 bases, with 11 bases between the two germline ends. CDR3 residues: CSVQGGVTEAFF. The CDR3 coding sequence is TGCAGCGTTCAAGGAGGGGTCACTGAAGCTTTCTTT.

This clonotype was observed a few times. J is TRBJ2-7 and V is TRBV6-2 or TRBV6-3; TRBD2 is a possible D gene (5 bases). Trimming left V 8 bases short and J 0 bases short, with 11 bases between. This CDR3 spans 13 amino acids. CDR1 is MNHEY, CDR2 SVGEGT, per germline. The CDR3 coding sequence is TGTGCCAGCTGTCTCCGGGACTCCTACGAGCAGTACTTC. Translation: CASCLRDSYEQYF.

This clonotype was recorded a few times. The chain combines TRBV29-1 with TRBJ2-1; 9 nucleotides line up with TRBD2. The CDR3 has 16 amino acids. Looked up from germline, CDR1 is SQVTM and CDR2 is ANQGSEA. Trimming removed 3 bases from V and 7 bases from J; junction bases left unmatched: 13. This chain's CDR3 is CSVDTASGAGLNEQFF. CDR3 in DNA: TGCAGCGTTGATACGGCTAGCGGGGCCGGGTTGAATGAGCAGTTCTTC.

In this sample, this clonotype turned up a few times. The chain joins TRBV5-1 to TRBJ2-5; 7 bases fit TRBD1. CDR1 is SGHRS, CDR2 YFSETQ, per germline. The CDR3 is 15 residues long. The V and J ends lost 4 bases and 0 bases, in that order; junction bases with no gene match: 6. This CDR3 is CASSRYGTDQETQYF. DNA for the CDR3: TGCGCCAGCAGCCGATACGGGACAGACCAAGAGACCCAGTACTTC.

The chain recombines TRBV20-1 with TRBJ2-5; D is ambiguous. This CDR3 contains 15 residues. Germline loops: CDR1 DFQATT, CDR2 SNEGSKA (reference sequence). The V and J ends lost 7 bases and 1 base respectively, with 19 bases between them. The CDR3 loop is CSVTKVPDIQETQYF. DNA of the CDR3: TGCAGTGTCACGAAGGTCCCTGATATCCAAGAGACCCAGTACTTC.

This sequence joins TRBV4-1 and TRBJ1-1; possibly TRBD1 for D (5 bases). V shed 1 base and J shed 8 bases, with 11 bases lying between them. CDR1 is MGHRA, CDR2 YSYEKL, per germline. There are 13 residues in the CDR3. The DNA for the CDR3 is TGCGCCAGCAGCCAAGGGGCCAGGGACGAAGCTTTCTTT. Translation: CASSQGARDEAFF.

The DNA for the CDR3 is TGCAGTGTCCGACTAGGGAGAAGCAATCAGCCCCAGCATTTT. Translated, it gives CSVRLGRSNQPQHF. The chain recombines TRBV20-1 with TRBJ1-5; D call uncertain. V lost 7 bases and J lost 1, with 14 bases in between. The CDR3 runs 14 residues. Germline-derived CDR1 and CDR2 are DFQATT and SNEGSKA (reference sequence).

The sample holds many counts of this clonotype. V usage is TRBV6-5 and J usage is TRBJ2-1; D ambiguous. Germline values: CDR1 MNHEY, CDR2 SVGAGI. V shed 2 bases and J shed 0 bases, with 8 bases lying between them. The CDR3 totals 15 residues. The chain's CDR3 is CASSYDGNSYNEQFF. Written as DNA, the CDR3 is TGTGCCAGCAGTTACGACGGAAACTCCTACAATGAGCAGTTCTTC.

The genes are TRBV7-9 and TRBJ2-5, with 11 bases matching TRBD2. The germline gives CDR1 SEHNR, CDR2 FQNEAQ (reference sequence). The CDR3 runs 16 residues. The J segment lost 1 base and the V segment lost 5 bases, leaving 6 bases of the junction unmatched. The CDR3 sequence: CASSPGLAVRQETQYF. CDR3 DNA sequence: TGTGCCAGCAGCCCGGGACTAGCGGTACGCCAAGAGACCCAGTACTTC.